The rows below give T cell receptor beta chains drawn from one sample of a study of blood T cell repertoires in COVID-19. TCRdb keeps only in-frame clones here, not all; method: immunoSEQ multiplex PCR. This sample has about 180,000 clones, with approximately 83% found just once. Sequenced: peripheral blood. The receptors were gathered from a man between 45 and 60 years old with active or convalescent COVID-19. Each CDR3 is given with its conserved first and last residue. The D gene is left open where the match is weak. Clone size is given for some rows only: seen once, a few or many times, or a class if the clone is expanded.

CDR3 protein | CDR3 DNA | J gene | V gene | clone size | D gene
CASSPQDGELFF | TGCGCCAGCAGCCCTCAGGACGGGGAGCTGTTTTTT | TRBJ2-2 | TRBV4-1 | few | .
CAWSAGQVFYQPQHF | TGTGCCTGGAGCGCGGGACAGGTTTTTTATCAGCCCCAGCATTTT | TRBJ1-5 | TRBV30 | . | TRBD1
CASSYLSGQETQYF | TGTGCCAGCAGTTACCTTAGCGGACAAGAGACCCAGTACTTC | TRBJ2-5 | TRBV2 | . | .
CATSDAGRGNTGELFF | TGTGCCACCAGTGACGCGGGGAGGGGAAACACCGGGGAGCTGTTTTTT | TRBJ2-2 | TRBV24-1 | . | TRBD2
CASSLGWRLDTEAFF | TGTGCCAGCAGCTTAGGCTGGAGGTTGGACACTGAAGCTTTCTTT | TRBJ1-1 | TRBV11-3 | . | .
CASSLYGAGQQETQYF | TGTGCCAGCAGCTTATACGGGGCGGGACAGCAAGAGACCCAGTACTTC | TRBJ2-5 | TRBV7-9 | . | .
CASSGWGGGTGELFF | TGTGCCAGTAGTGGATGGGGAGGAGGCACCGGGGAGCTGTTTTTT | TRBJ2-2 | TRBV19 | . | .
CSASSGLSLHEQFF | TGCAGTGCTAGTAGCGGTCTATCATTACATGAGCAGTTCTTC | TRBJ2-1 | TRBV20-1 | few | .
CASSLRETRNTGELFF | TGCGCCAGCAGCTTGCGTGAGACAAGGAACACCGGGGAGCTGTTTTTT | TRBJ2-2 | TRBV5-1 | . | .
CAWSVRGGSRPQHF | TGTGCCTGGAGTGTAAGGGGTGGGTCAAGGCCCCAGCATTTT | TRBJ1-5 | TRBV30 | once | .
CASSLGKAGGGRELFF | TGTGCCAGCAGCTTGGGAAAAGCGGGAGGCGGGAGGGAGCTGTTTTTT | TRBJ2-2 | TRBV11-2 | . | TRBD2
CASSVGQSGLRNEQFF | TGTGCCAGCAGCGTAGGGCAGTCCGGCCTGCGGAATGAGCAGTTCTTC | TRBJ2-1 | TRBV9 | . | .
CASSQEGRVNEKLFF | TGTGCCAGCAGCCAAGAGGGCAGGGTGAATGAAAAACTGTTTTTT | TRBJ1-4 | TRBV3-1/TRBV3-2 | . | .
CAWMTNKNTEAFF | TGTGCCTGGATGACAAACAAGAACACTGAAGCTTTCTTT | TRBJ1-1 | TRBV30 | . | .
CASSARGADTQYF | TGTGCCAGCAGTGCCAGGGGCGCAGATACGCAGTATTTT | TRBJ2-3 | TRBV6-6 | . | .
CASSFPGLDGYTF | TGTGCCAGCAGTTTTCCCGGGTTGGATGGCTACACCTTC | TRBJ1-2 | TRBV6-5 | . | .
CASSEGTPNSPLHF | TGTGCCAGCAGTGAAGGGACACCAAATTCACCCCTCCACTTT | TRBJ1-6 | TRBV6-1 | . | .
CATVMRANTGELFF | TGTGCCACCGTGATGCGGGCGAACACCGGGGAGCTGTTTTTT | TRBJ2-2 | TRBV19 | . | .
CASSLLADRHRNYEQYF | TGTGCCAGCAGCTTACTAGCGGACCGACACAGAAATTACGAGCAGTACTTC | TRBJ2-7 | TRBV11-2 | . | TRBD2
CASAEGSGNTIYF | TGTGCCAGCGCCGAGGGATCAGGAAACACCATATATTTT | TRBJ1-3 | TRBV7-2 | few | .
CASSRSGHYSYEQYF | TGTGCCAGCTCCCGGTCGGGACACTACTCCTACGAGCAGTACTTC | TRBJ2-7 | TRBV18 | . | .
CATSKQGWTEAFF | TGCGCCACATCCAAACAGGGATGGACTGAAGCTTTCTTT | TRBJ1-1 | TRBV10-1 | . | .
CASSLGGGNTIYF | TGTGCCAGCAGCCTGGGGGGTGGAAACACCATATATTTT | TRBJ1-3 | TRBV3-1/TRBV3-2 | few | .
CASSVGPLAGSGGELFF | TGTGCCAGCAGCGTAGGCCCCCTAGCGGGATCGGGCGGGGAGCTGTTTTTT | TRBJ2-2 | TRBV9 | . | TRBD2
CASSLGQPGGVILNSPLHF | TGTGCCAGCAGCCTGGGACAGCCGGGAGGGGTGATATTGAATTCACCCCTCCACTTT | TRBJ1-6 | TRBV11-2 | . | TRBD1
CASNPGVLGSPLHF | TGTGCCAGCAACCCGGGTGTGCTCGGTTCACCCCTCCACTTT | TRBJ1-6 | TRBV11-3 | . | .
CASSEGTASYEQYF | TGTGCCAGCAGCGAGGGGACAGCTAGCTACGAGCAGTACTTC | TRBJ2-7 | TRBV9 | . | TRBD1
CASSQGRGSYNEQFF | TGTGCCAGCAGCCAAGGGAGAGGCTCCTACAATGAGCAGTTCTTC | TRBJ2-1 | TRBV4-2 | few | .
CASSSMGGEETQYF | TGTGCCAGCAGCTCCATGGGGGGGGAAGAGACCCAGTACTTC | TRBJ2-5 | TRBV7-2 | . | TRBD2
CAVSLAGEGGELFF | TGTGCAGTATCGCTAGCGGGGGAAGGCGGGGAGCTGTTTTTT | TRBJ2-2 | TRBV12-2 | . | .
CASSAQDRGTEAFF | TGCGCCAGCAGCGCCCAGGACAGGGGCACTGAAGCTTTCTTT | TRBJ1-1 | TRBV5-1 | . | TRBD1
CATSREGQGAGETQYF | TGTGCCACCAGCAGAGAAGGACAGGGGGCTGGGGAGACCCAGTACTTC | TRBJ2-5 | TRBV15 | . | TRBD1
CASSYSGSHSDEQFF | TGTGCCAGCAGCTATAGCGGCTCCCACAGCGATGAGCAGTTCTTC | TRBJ2-1 | TRBV7-6 | . | .
CASKGTTGAGEAFF | TGTGCCAGCAAAGGGACGACAGGGGCGGGGGAAGCTTTCTTT | TRBJ1-1 | TRBV6-6 | . | TRBD1
CASSQDGAGGSTIYF | TGTGCCAGCAGCCAAGATGGTGCCGGAGGGAGCACCATATATTTT | TRBJ1-3 | TRBV3-1/TRBV3-2 | . | .
CASSAQQGGTF | TGTGCCAGCAGCGCACAACAGGGGGGCACCTTC | TRBJ1-2 | TRBV11-2 | . | TRBD1
CASSLGLPNYGYTF | TGTGCCAGCAGCTTAGGGCTACCTAACTATGGCTACACCTTC | TRBJ1-2 | TRBV13 | . | .
CASSNRGSRPQHF | TGTGCCAGCAGCAACAGGGGCTCCCGGCCCCAGCATTTT | TRBJ1-5 | TRBV6-2/TRBV6-3 | . | TRBD1
CAWTSWLARNSGANVLTF | TGTGCCTGGACTTCTTGGCTAGCCAGGAACTCTGGGGCCAACGTCCTGACTTTC | TRBJ2-6 | TRBV30 | . | .
CASRLPGGASYEQYF | TGTGCCAGCAGGTTGCCAGGGGGCGCTTCCTACGAGCAGTACTTC | TRBJ2-7 | TRBV28 | . | TRBD1
CAISLDRGENEAFF | TGTGCCATCAGCCTGGACAGGGGTGAGAATGAAGCTTTCTTT | TRBJ1-1 | TRBV10-3 | . | TRBD1
CASKSGTGVETQYF | TGTGCCAGCAAATCGGGGACAGGAGTAGAGACCCAGTACTTC | TRBJ2-5 | TRBV2 | . | TRBD1
CASSLARTGELFF | TGTGCCAGCAGCTTGGCTAGGACCGGGGAGCTGTTTTTT | TRBJ2-2 | TRBV5-4 | . | .
CASSIGQGARFSYEQYF | TGTGCCAGTAGTATTGGACAGGGGGCGAGATTCTCCTACGAGCAGTACTTC | TRBJ2-7 | TRBV19 | . | TRBD1
CASSPTESTDTQYF | TGTGCCAGCAGCCCAACAGAGAGCACAGATACGCAGTATTTT | TRBJ2-3 | TRBV7-9 | . | .
CASRGTGESSPLHF | TGCGCCAGCAGGGGCACAGGAGAGAGTTCACCCCTCCACTTT | TRBJ1-6 | TRBV5-1 | . | .